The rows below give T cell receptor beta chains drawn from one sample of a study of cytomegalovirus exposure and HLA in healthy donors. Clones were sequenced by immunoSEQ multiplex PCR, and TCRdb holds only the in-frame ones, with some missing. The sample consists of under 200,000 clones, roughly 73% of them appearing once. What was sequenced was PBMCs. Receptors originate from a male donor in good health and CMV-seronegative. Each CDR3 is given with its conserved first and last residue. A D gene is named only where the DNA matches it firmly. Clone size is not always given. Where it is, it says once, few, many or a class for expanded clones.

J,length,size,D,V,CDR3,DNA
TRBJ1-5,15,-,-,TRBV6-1,CASRNPGHYNQPQHF,TGTGCCAGCAGAAATCCGGGACACTACAATCAGCCCCAGCATTTT
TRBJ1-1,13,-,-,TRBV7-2,CASSRTLNTEAFF,TGTGCCAGCAGCCGAACACTGAACACTGAAGCTTTCTTT
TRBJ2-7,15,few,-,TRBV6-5,CASSYSYSPLYEQYF,TGTGCCAGCAGTTACTCCTATTCCCCGTTGTACGAGCAGTACTTC
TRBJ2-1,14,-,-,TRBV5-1,CASSPGSSYNEQFF,TGCGCCAGCAGCCCGGGGTCATCCTACAATGAGCAGTTCTTC
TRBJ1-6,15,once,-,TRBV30,CAWSVGQGYNSPLHF,TGTGCCTGGAGTGTTGGTCAGGGGTATAATTCACCCCTCCACTTT
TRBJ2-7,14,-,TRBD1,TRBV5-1,CASTTMTGRYEQYF,TGCGCCAGCACCACCATGACAGGGCGGTACGAGCAGTACTTC
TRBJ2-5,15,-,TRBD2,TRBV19,CASKSAGVTQETQYF,TGTGCCAGTAAGTCAGCGGGAGTCACCCAAGAGACCCAGTACTTC
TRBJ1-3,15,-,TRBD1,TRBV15,CATSRGQGTGNTIYF,TGTGCCACCAGCAGAGGACAGGGTACTGGAAACACCATATATTTT
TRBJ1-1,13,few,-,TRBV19,CASSTGPNTEAFF,TGTGCCAGTAGTACAGGCCCGAACACTGAAGCTTTCTTT
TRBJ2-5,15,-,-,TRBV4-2,CASSTTTTGGETQYF,TGTGCCAGCAGCACTACGACAACTGGGGGGGAGACCCAGTACTTC
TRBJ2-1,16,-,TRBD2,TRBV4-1,CASSQTWGGSYNEQFF,TGCGCCAGCAGCCAAACCTGGGGGGGATCCTACAATGAGCAGTTCTTC
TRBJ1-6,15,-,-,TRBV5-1,CASSTRTGSDSPLHF,TGCGCCAGCAGTACACGCACAGGGTCGGATTCACCCCTCCACTTT
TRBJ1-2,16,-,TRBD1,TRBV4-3,CASSQDPGQGNYGYTF,TGCGCCAGCAGCCAAGATCCCGGACAGGGAAACTATGGCTACACCTTC
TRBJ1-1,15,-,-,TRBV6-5,CASRPPGARDTEAFF,TGTGCCAGCAGACCACCAGGGGCCAGGGACACTGAAGCTTTCTTT
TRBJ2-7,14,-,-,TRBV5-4,CASSLVHGIHEQYF,TGTGCCAGCAGCTTGGTCCACGGTATCCACGAGCAGTACTTC
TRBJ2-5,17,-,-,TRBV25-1,CASSALAGAFAGETQYF,TGTGCCAGCAGTGCCCTGGCGGGGGCCTTCGCCGGGGAGACCCAGTACTTC
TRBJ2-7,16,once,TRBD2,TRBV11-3,CASSLDRCGGGCEQYF,TGTGCCAGCAGCTTAGATCGTTGTGGGGGGGGGTGCGAGCAGTACTTC
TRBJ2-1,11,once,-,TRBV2,CASRVTSPLFF,TGTGCCAGCAGAGTTACTAGCCCTTTGTTCTTC
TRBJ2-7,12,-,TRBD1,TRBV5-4,CASSGTGDEQYF,TGTGCCAGCAGCGGGACAGGTGACGAGCAGTACTTC
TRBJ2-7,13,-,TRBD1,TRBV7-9,CASRLGQSYEQYF,TGTGCCAGCAGACTGGGACAGTCCTACGAGCAGTACTTC
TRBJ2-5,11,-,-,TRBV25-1,CASSVGQTQYF,TGTGCCAGCAGTGTTGGGCAGACCCAGTACTTC
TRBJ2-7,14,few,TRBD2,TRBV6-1,CASRTWTSGYEQYF,TGTGCCAGCAGGACCTGGACTAGCGGCTACGAGCAGTACTTC
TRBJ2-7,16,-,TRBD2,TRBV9,CASSSRTSGSTNEQYF,TGTGCCAGCAGCTCCCGGACTAGCGGGAGTACTAACGAGCAGTACTTC
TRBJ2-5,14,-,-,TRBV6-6,CASSYLEGEETQYF,TGTGCCAGCAGTTACTTGGAGGGAGAAGAGACCCAGTACTTC
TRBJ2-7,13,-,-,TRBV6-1,CASTLGHSYEQYF,TGTGCCAGCACCCTGGGACACAGCTACGAGCAGTACTTC
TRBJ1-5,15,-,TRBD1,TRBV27,CASSLGQMSNQPQHF,TGTGCCAGCAGCCTGGGACAGATGAGCAATCAGCCCCAGCATTTT
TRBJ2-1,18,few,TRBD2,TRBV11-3,CASSLDQSGTSGYNEQFF,TGTGCCAGCAGCTTAGATCAATCCGGGACTAGCGGATACAATGAGCAGTTCTTC
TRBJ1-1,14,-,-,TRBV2,CASKEAEGYTEAFF,TGTGCCAGCAAAGAAGCGGAGGGGTACACTGAAGCTTTCTTT
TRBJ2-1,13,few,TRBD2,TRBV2,CASKTSGWDEQFF,TGTGCCAGCAAGACTAGCGGGTGGGATGAGCAGTTCTTC
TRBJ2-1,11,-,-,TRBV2,CASMALIGKFF,TGTGCCAGCATGGCTTTAATCGGGAAGTTCTTC
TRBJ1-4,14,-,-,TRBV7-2,CASRPRGGDEKLFF,TGTGCCAGCAGGCCGCGAGGAGGGGATGAAAAACTGTTTTTT
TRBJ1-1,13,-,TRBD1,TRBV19,CATSLQGTTEAFF,TGTGCCACCTCTTTACAGGGGACCACTGAAGCTTTCTTT
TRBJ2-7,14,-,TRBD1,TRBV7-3,CASSPGTGPGEQYF,TGTGCCAGTTCGCCCGGGACAGGCCCGGGGGAGCAGTACTTC
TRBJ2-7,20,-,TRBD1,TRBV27,CASSHFTGTGGAGNSYEQYF,TGTGCCAGCAGTCATTTCACCGGGACAGGGGGCGCAGGAAACTCCTACGAGCAGTACTTC
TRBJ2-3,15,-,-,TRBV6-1,CASRLAGKFADTQYF,TGTGCCAGTCGGTTGGCAGGGAAATTTGCAGATACGCAGTATTTT
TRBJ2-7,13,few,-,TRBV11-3,CASSLSPGYEQYF,TGTGCCAGCAGCCTCTCGCCGGGGTACGAGCAGTACTTC
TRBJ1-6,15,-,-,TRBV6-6,CASLRSDRGDSPLHF,TGTGCCAGCCTCCGATCCGACAGAGGTGACTCACCCCTCCACTTT
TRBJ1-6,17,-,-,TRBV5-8,CASSLDPGNTYNSPLHF,TGTGCCAGCAGCTTGGATCCAGGAAACACCTATAATTCACCCCTCCACTTT
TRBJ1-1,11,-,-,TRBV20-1,CSSEENTEAFF,TGCAGCTCGGAGGAGAACACTGAAGCTTTCTTT